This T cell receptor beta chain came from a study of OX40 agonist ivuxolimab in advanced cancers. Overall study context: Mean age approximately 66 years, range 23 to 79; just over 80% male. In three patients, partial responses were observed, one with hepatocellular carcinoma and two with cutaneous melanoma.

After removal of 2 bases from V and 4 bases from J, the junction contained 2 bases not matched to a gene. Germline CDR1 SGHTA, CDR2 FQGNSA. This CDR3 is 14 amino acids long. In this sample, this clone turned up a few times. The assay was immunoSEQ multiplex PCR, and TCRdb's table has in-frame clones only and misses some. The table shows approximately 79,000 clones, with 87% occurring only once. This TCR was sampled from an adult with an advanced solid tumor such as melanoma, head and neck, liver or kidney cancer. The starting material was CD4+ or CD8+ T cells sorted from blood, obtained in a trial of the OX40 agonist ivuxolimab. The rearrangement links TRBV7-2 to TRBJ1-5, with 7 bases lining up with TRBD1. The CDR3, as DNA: TGTGCCAGCAGCTTAAGACAGGGTAATCAGCCCCAGCATTTT. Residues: CASSLRQGNQPQHF.